This is a list of T cell receptor beta chains from one sample in a study of early T cells in non-severe SARS-CoV-2 infection. TCRdb re-called the 5' RACE reads with MiXCR, one entry per CDR3 protein. The sample carries about 38,000 distinct CDR3 sequences, roughly 5% recorded once. Sequenced sample: whole blood. The receptors were gathered from an adult who was a healthcare worker with PCR-confirmed SARS-CoV-2 infection or an uninfected control (not recorded which). Each CDR3 is given with its conserved first and last residue. A D gene is named only where the DNA matches it firmly. Only some rows state a clone size, as once, few, many or a class for expanded clones.

D gene	clone size	V gene	J gene	CDR3 DNA	CDR3 protein
NA	many	TRBV5-6	TRBJ2-5	TGTGCCAGCAGCTACGGCACTGAAGAGACCCAGTACTTC	CASSYGTEETQYF
NA	many	TRBV5-1	TRBJ2-2	TGCGCCAGCAGCTTGGGGACAGATCGGTGGAGGCTGTTTTTT	CASSLGTDRWRLFF
NA	many	TRBV12-5	TRBJ2-5	TGTGCTAGTGCCCTTTCGGGGGAGGAGACCCAGTACTTC	CASALSGEETQYF
NA	many	TRBV6-5	TRBJ1-4	TGTGCCAGCAGACCAACAGGGTTGGGGGAAAAACTGTTTTTT	CASRPTGLGEKLFF
TRBD1	many	TRBV20-1	TRBJ2-2	TGCAGTGCTAGACAGGGGGCCGGGGAGCTGTTTTTT	CSARQGAGELFF
TRBD2	many	TRBV9	TRBJ2-1	TGTGCCAGCAGCGTTGGCGGGGGTGACTACAATGAGCAGTTCTTC	CASSVGGGDYNEQFF
NA	many	TRBV20-1	TRBJ2-7	TGCAGTGCGGGTCTTGTCGGTGGGGCCTACGAGCAGTACTTC	CSAGLVGGAYEQYF
NA	many	TRBV7-9	TRBJ1-5	TGTGCCAGCAGCTTAGTGGGGCAGCCCCAGCATTTT	CASSLVGQPQHF
NA	few	TRBV20-1	TRBJ2-3	TGCAGTGCTGTAGGGACCGGGGGCACAGATACGCAGTATTTT	CSAVGTGGTDTQYF
NA	many	TRBV5-4	TRBJ2-7	TGTGCCAGCAGCTTGAATTACGGTTCCTACGAGCAGTACTTC	CASSLNYGSYEQYF
NA	many	TRBV29-1	TRBJ1-1	TGCAGCGTTGAAGATCTGGGGCGGAACACTGAAGCTTTCTTT	CSVEDLGRNTEAFF
TRBD2	many	TRBV29-1	TRBJ2-3	TGCAGCGTTGCGGCCGGGACTAGTTCAGATACGCAGTATTTT	CSVAAGTSSDTQYF
NA	many	TRBV11-3	TRBJ2-1	TGTGCCAGCAGCCACAACGAGGTAGATGAGCAGTTCTTC	CASSHNEVDEQFF
TRBD1	few	TRBV5-6	TRBJ2-7	TGTGCCAGCAAATTCCGGGACAGGGACTACGAGCAGTACTTC	CASKFRDRDYEQYF
NA	many	TRBV29-1	TRBJ2-5	TGCAGCGTTGGGACAGCGTTCCAAGAGACCCAGTACTTC	CSVGTAFQETQYF
NA	NA	TRBV7-9	TRBJ2-2	TGTGCCAGCAGGGCGAACACCGGGGAGCTGTTTTTT	CASRANTGELFF
TRBD1	many	TRBV25-1	TRBJ1-2	TGTGCCAGCAGTGTGGGACAGACTTCGGCTGGCTACACCTTC	CASSVGQTSAGYTF
NA	many	TRBV29-1	TRBJ1-2	TGCAGCGTTGTAGGCGGGAGCCATGGCTACACCTTC	CSVVGGSHGYTF
TRBD2	once	TRBV12-3/TRBV12-4	TRBJ2-3	TGTGCCAGCAGTTTAGATGTGGGCGGGGAGGGAGATACGCAGTATTTT	CASSLDVGGEGDTQYF
NA	many	TRBV6-5	TRBJ1-1	TGTGCCAGCAGTTACTCGAAGCAGCTCCCTACTGAAGCTTTCTTT	CASSYSKQLPTEAFF
TRBD1	NA	TRBV6-2/TRBV6-3	TRBJ2-7	TGTGCCAGCAGACCTATCTCGGGACAGGGGTACTACGAGCAGTACTTC	CASRPISGQGYYEQYF
TRBD1	many	TRBV3-1	TRBJ1-1	TGTGCCAGCAGCCACGGACAGGGAAGGACTGAAGCTTTCTTT	CASSHGQGRTEAFF
NA	NA	TRBV6-2/TRBV6-3	TRBJ1-2	TGTGCCAGCAGTCGGGGTCCTAACTATGGCTACACCTTC	CASSRGPNYGYTF
NA	many	TRBV6-4	TRBJ1-1	TGTGCCAGCAGCGAGTGGGTAGGTGGGGGATCGGCAATGAACACTGAAGCTTTCTTT	CASSEWVGGGSAMNTEAFF
NA	many	TRBV4-2	TRBJ1-2	TGTGCCAGCAGCCAGGGCCGCAGCCCCGCGGGGGGCTACACCTTC	CASSQGRSPAGGYTF
NA	many	TRBV29-1	TRBJ2-3	TGCAGCGTTGAAGATAGACCGGGGAGGCCAGATACGCAGTATTTT	CSVEDRPGRPDTQYF
NA	many	TRBV13	TRBJ1-3	TGTGCCAGCAGCCACTTCCTGGGGCCCAGAGGCGGAAACACCATATATTTT	CASSHFLGPRGGNTIYF
NA	many	TRBV4-1	TRBJ2-3	TGCGCCAGCAGCCAAGCTGGGCGGTATTGGGGGACAGATACGCAGTATTTT	CASSQAGRYWGTDTQYF
NA	many	TRBV5-1	TRBJ1-5	TGCGCCAGCAGCTTGTCAGGGACTCAGCCCCAGCATTTT	CASSLSGTQPQHF
NA	NA	TRBV14	TRBJ2-7	TGTGCCAGCAGCCAGGGGACTTTCAGAGAGCAGTACTTC	CASSQGTFREQYF
NA	few	TRBV27	TRBJ1-2	TGTGCCAGCAGTTTATCACTAAACTATGGCTACACCTTC	CASSLSLNYGYTF
NA	many	TRBV10-3	TRBJ1-4	TGTGCCACGACGGGGGCGCTGGATGAAAAACTGTTTTTT	CATTGALDEKLFF
NA	many	TRBV3-1	TRBJ2-2	TGTGCCAGCAGCTCAACCCCGGGAGTAAACACCGGGGAGCTGTTTTTT	CASSSTPGVNTGELFF
NA	few	TRBV5-1	TRBJ1-4	TGCGCCAGCAGCTTGGGAGACAGAAGTGATACTAATGAAAAACTGTTTTTT	CASSLGDRSDTNEKLFF
NA	many	TRBV24-1	TRBJ1-1	TGTGCCACCAGTGATTTGACACGCCAGGTGAACACTGAAGCTTTCTTT	CATSDLTRQVNTEAFF
NA	many	TRBV20-1	TRBJ2-1	TGCAGTGCTAGAGAACTAGCCCTCCACAATGAGCAGTTCTTC	CSARELALHNEQFF
NA	many	TRBV5-1	TRBJ2-2	TGCGCCAGCAGCTTGGTTCGAGCAGATGGAGCCGGGGAGCTGTTTTTT	CASSLVRADGAGELFF
TRBD2	many	TRBV13	TRBJ2-3	TGTGCCAGCACCCCGGGGCTAGCGGGTACCGATACGCAGTATTTT	CASTPGLAGTDTQYF
NA	many	TRBV11-2	TRBJ1-1	TGTGCCAGCAGCGGTTACAGAAACACTGAAGCTTTCTTT	CASSGYRNTEAFF
NA	many	TRBV20-1	TRBJ2-3	TGCAGTGCTAGAGATCCCCTAGCCGCAGATACGCAGTATTTT	CSARDPLAADTQYF
NA	many	TRBV14	TRBJ1-1	TGTGCCAGCAGCCAAGATCTGCCGGGGGGCACTGAAGCTTTCTTT	CASSQDLPGGTEAFF
NA	few	TRBV5-1	TRBJ1-4	TGCGCCAGCAGCCAGGCAGGGGTTAATGAAAAACTGTTTTTT	CASSQAGVNEKLFF
NA	few	TRBV4-1	TRBJ1-1	TGCGCCAGCAGCCAAGAAGGTAACAGTCGCACTGAAGCTTTCTTT	CASSQEGNSRTEAFF
TRBD1	many	TRBV9	TRBJ2-7	TGTGCCAGCAGCGCCGGGACAGCGTACGAGCAGTACTTC	CASSAGTAYEQYF
TRBD2	many	TRBV20-1	TRBJ2-3	TGCAGTGCTCAGCGGGGGGGAGATACGCAGTATTTT	CSAQRGGDTQYF
TRBD2	few	TRBV12-3/TRBV12-4	TRBJ2-5	TGTGCCAGCAGTTTGAGCGGGGGGGCCCATGAGACCCAGTACTTC	CASSLSGGAHETQYF
TRBD2	NA	TRBV19	TRBJ2-2	TGTGCCACCTCACCCCCTGCGGGGGGGAACACCGGGGAGCTGTTTTTT	CATSPPAGGNTGELFF
TRBD2	many	TRBV4-2	TRBJ2-1	TGTGCCAGCAGCCAAATACTAGCGGGGGCCTACAATGAGCAGTTCTTC	CASSQILAGAYNEQFF
TRBD1	many	TRBV9	TRBJ2-7	TGTGCCAGCAGCGCGAGACAGGGTTCCTACGAGCAGTACTTC	CASSARQGSYEQYF
NA	many	TRBV3-1	TRBJ1-6	TGTGCCAGCAGCCAAATACAGACCAGACCCCTCCACTTT	CASSQIQTRPLHF
NA	many	TRBV7-2	TRBJ2-3	TGTGCCAGCAGCTTAGGGCCCAACAGAGATACGCAGTATTTT	CASSLGPNRDTQYF
TRBD2	many	TRBV29-1	TRBJ2-3	TGCAGCGTCGCCGGACTAGCGGGGCGCACAGATACGCAGTATTTT	CSVAGLAGRTDTQYF
TRBD2	medium-sized	TRBV29-1	TRBJ2-1	TGCAGCGTAAGAAATAGCGGGGCGACAGGAGAGCAGTTCTTC	CSVRNSGATGEQFF